The present entry profiles one T cell receptor beta chain with its context. CDR1 is SGHTA and CDR2 is FQGTGA in the germline V gene. Trimming took 5 bases from V and 1 from J, leaving 9 bases between them. There are 15 residues in the CDR3. The authors' processing: Reference gene primer amplification gave nucleated cell count estimates. Generated by immunoSEQ multiplex PCR, the TCRdb table keeps only in-frame clones and is missing some. V and J calls and clone size follow that table, whereas D and trimming were derived from the DNA. This repertoire shows tens of thousands of clones, around three quarters found once; its top ten account for about two fifths. This sample is part of a study of blood T cell repertoires in COVID-19.

This clonotype was sampled from a man aged 80 or over with active or convalescent COVID-19. The V call is TRBV7-3, the J call TRBJ1-6; perhaps TRBD1 as D (6 bases). The source material was peripheral blood. This CDR3 is CASSAQGSYNSPLHF. CDR3 DNA: TGTGCCAGCAGCGCTCAGGGGTCCTATAATTCACCCCTCCACTTT.